Reported below is one T cell receptor beta chain. Its antigen is as yet unknown. The V end was cut by 5 bases, the J end by 0 bases, with 19 bases between. Germline CDR1 is LNHDA and CDR2 is SQIVND (reference sequence). This CDR3 comprises 17 residues. The record originates from a study of T cell responses to AZD1222 COVID-19 vaccine. Data came from immunoSEQ multiplex PCR; TCRdb stores just in-frame clones and leaves some out. The data contain over 70,000 clones, approximately 86% of them seen just once; the ten biggest clones take up around 10%. General observations from the study: The donor group comprised mostly white British people and more females; the analysis possibly underestimated clonal diversity.

The rearrangement links TRBV19 to TRBJ1-1; maybe TRBD1 (5 bases). This clonotype originated in an adult in good health. The sample in question was peripheral blood, obtained on day 0 of MenACWY control vaccination. The CDR3, as DNA: TGTGCCAGTAGTCCCGGGACGGCGCGTAAAATGAACACTGAAGCTTTCTTT. Protein: CASSPGTARKMNTEAFF.